The 10 T cell receptor beta chains in this list originate from one sample, sequenced in a study of glioma-infiltrating T cells after dendritic cell vaccination. Produced via immunoSEQ multiplex PCR; TCRdb's table is partial and in-frame only. The repertoire holds 90,000 to 140,000 clones, with nearly 90% as singletons. The time point is: after dendritic cell vaccination, including at tumor progression/relapse. The input for sequencing was blood, taken after dendritic cell vaccination. All receptors come from a human donor with glioblastoma.

The chain employs TRBV7-8 and TRBJ2-1, with 11 bases fitting TRBD2. The CDR3 totals 15 residues. Per germline, CDR1 SGHVS and CDR2 FQNEAQ. Trimming cost V 8 bases and J 5 bases; bases outside gene matches: 8. This CDR3 is CASGLLGLADNEQFF. CDR3 coding DNA: TGTGCCAGCGGATTATTGGGACTAGCGGACAATGAGCAGTTCTTC.

This chain joins TRBV5-8 and TRBJ2-2; 12 bases agree with TRBD1. CDR3 length equals 19 residues. Unmatched junction bases numbered 10, after V lost 4 bases and J lost 0 bases. Germline CDR1 is SGHTS and CDR2 is YDEGEE. In DNA form, the CDR3 reads TGTGCCAGCAGCGGGGGACAGGGGGCGCTGGCCGCGAACACCGGGGAGCTGTTTTTT. Its translation: CASSGGQGALAANTGELFF.

This chain joins TRBV4-1 and TRBJ2-7; 7 bases align to TRBD1. The CDR3 has 15 residues. The germline V gene encodes CDR1 MGHRA and CDR2 YSYEKL. With V trimmed by 1 base and J by 3 bases, 6 bases remained unmatched. DNA of the CDR3: TGCGCCAGCAGCCAAGCTTGGGACAGTCACTACGAGCAGTACTTC. The encoded protein is CASSQAWDSHYEQYF.

This clone showed up just once. The chain links TRBV19 to TRBJ2-5; maybe TRBD2 (5 bases). The CDR3 is 15 residues long. The germline V and J ends were trimmed by 5 bases and 4 bases, with 17 bases remaining between them. From germline, CDR1 is LNHDA and CDR2 SQIVND (reference sequence). The CDR3 sequence is CASSADGVPGETQYF. The CDR3 DNA sequence: TGTGCCAGTAGTGCGGACGGGGTCCCGGGAGAGACCCAGTACTTC.

The chain recombines TRBV2 with TRBJ1-5; 9 positions match TRBD1. V was clipped by 5 bases and J by 6 bases; unmatched bases: 8. Germline CDR1 SNHLY, CDR2 FYNNEI. The CDR3 is 15 amino acids. The CDR3 sequence: CASSKTGGRSQPQHF. The CDR3, as DNA: TGTGCCAGCAGTAAGACAGGGGGAAGGAGTCAGCCCCAGCATTTT.

The rearrangement links TRBV6-5 to TRBJ2-3; D unresolved. Germline values: CDR1 MNHEY, CDR2 SVGAGI. The CDR3 runs to 14 residues. The V end was cut by 5 bases, the J end by 10 bases, with 19 bases between. The CDR3 sequence: CASSVGLPAPSQYF. As DNA, the CDR3 is TGTGCCAGCAGTGTTGGGCTGCCTGCCCCTTCGCAGTATTTT.

This chain links TRBV9 with TRBJ2-1; D gene unclear. The CDR3 extends over 12 amino acids. CDR1 is SGDLS and CDR2 is YYNGEE in the germline V gene. The germline V and J ends were trimmed by 4 bases and 8 bases, with 10 bases remaining between them. The CDR3 nucleotides read TGTGCCAGCAGCCTCCTAGGAGATGAGCAGTTCTTC. Its protein product is CASSLLGDEQFF.

The chain couples TRBV7-9 to TRBJ2-6; TRBD2 matches 7 bases. Germline V gene lookup returns CDR1 SEHNR and CDR2 FQNEAQ (reference sequence). After removal of 8 bases from V and 0 bases from J, the junction contained 4 bases not matched to a gene. CDR3 length: 15 residues. The CDR3 bases are TGTGCCAGCGCTAGGGAGGGCTCTGGGGCCAACGTCCTGACTTTC. Translating it yields CASAREGSGANVLTF.

The chain couples TRBV19 to TRBJ1-1; D not certain. The CDR3 is made up of 14 amino acids. Trimming removed 1 base from V and 1 base from J, with 7 bases in between. Germline V lookup: CDR1 LNHDA, CDR2 SQIVND (reference sequence). The CDR3 sequence is CASSIGPGNTEAFF. Written as DNA, the CDR3 is TGTGCCAGTAGTATAGGGCCGGGGAACACTGAAGCTTTCTTT.

V usage is TRBV6-1 and J usage is TRBJ2-2; tentative D call: TRBD1 (6 bases). Trimming pared 7 bases from V and 5 bases from J, leaving 14 bases between. The CDR3 has 14 amino acids. Per germline, CDR1 MNHNS and CDR2 SASEGT. The CDR3 reads CASTRQVLTGELFF. The CDR3 nucleotides read TGTGCCAGCACACGACAGGTTCTGACCGGGGAGCTGTTTTTT.